These 27 T cell receptor beta chains share one sample of origin, sequenced in a study of long-term antiretroviral therapy in people with HIV. At survey level, the immunoSEQ assay was run in its v3.0 version. Profiled with immunoSEQ multiplex PCR; TCRdb holds only in-frame clones, not every one. The repertoire consists of fewer than 25,000 clones, with 85% to 90% occurring once and the leading ten covering 6% to 8.5%. Material: unsorted PBMCs, obtained 1.8 years before starting antiretroviral therapy. The receptors were sampled from a woman under 40 with HIV.

The chain uses TRBV5-1 and TRBJ2-3; 9 nucleotides align to TRBD2. J gave up 1 base and V 0 bases, and 3 bases lay outside the gene matches. The CDR3 totals 16 residues. Germline assignment: CDR1 SGHRS and CDR2 YFSETQ. The CDR3 spells CASSLEERGGTDTQYF. In nucleotides, the CDR3 is TGCGCCAGCAGCTTGGAGGAGCGGGGGGGCACAGATACGCAGTATTTT.

J is TRBJ2-1 and V is TRBV5-1, with D unclear. This CDR3 is 14 amino acids long. Looked up from germline, CDR1 is SGHRS and CDR2 is YFSETQ. Trimming took 4 bases from V and 8 from J, leaving 16 bases between them. The CDR3: CASSPPGHRDEQFF. The CDR3 DNA reads as TGCGCCAGCAGCCCACCGGGCCACCGGGATGAGCAGTTCTTC.

The V call is TRBV6-4, the J call TRBJ2-3, with D possibly matching TRBD1 (5 bases). Germline values: CDR1 MRHNA, CDR2 SNTAGT. V lost 3 bases and J lost 0, with 10 bases in between. The CDR3 is 15 amino acids. The CDR3: CASSEQVSSTDTQYF. In nucleotides, the CDR3 is TGTGCCAGCAGTGAACAGGTATCTAGCACAGATACGCAGTATTTT.

J is TRBJ2-5 and V is TRBV14; no reliable D call. Germline V lookup: CDR1 SGHDN, CDR2 FVKESK. This CDR3 has 13 amino acids. V was shortened by 3 bases and J by 7 bases, with 12 bases between the two germline ends. The CDR3 DNA sequence: TGTGCCAGCAGCCATGGTCTGTCGGGGACCCAGTACTTC. This encodes CASSHGLSGTQYF. Full variable domain (outside the CDR3, taken from reference TRBV14 and TRBJ2-5): EAGVTQFPSHSVIEKGQTVTLRCDPISGHDNLYWYRRVMGKEIKFLLHFVKESKQDESGMPNNRFLAERTGGTYSTLKVQPAELEDSGVYFCASSHGLSGTQYFGPGTRLLVL.

This chain joins TRBV14 and TRBJ1-6; perhaps TRBD1 as D (5 bases). Deletions cut 1 base from V and 9 bases from J, with 16 bases between. CDR3 length: 16 residues. Looked up from germline, CDR1 is SGHDN and CDR2 is FVKESK. The chain's CDR3 is CASSQGFAGNGSPLHF. DNA of the CDR3: TGTGCCAGCAGCCAAGGCTTTGCAGGGAACGGTTCACCCCTCCACTTT.

This chain connects TRBV5-1 to TRBJ1-4; D is unclear. Germline V CDR1 and CDR2: SGHRS, YFSETQ. The CDR3 loop spans 14 amino acids. The germline V and J ends were trimmed by 0 bases and 10 bases, with 13 bases remaining between them. The CDR3, as DNA: TGCGCCAGCAGCTTGGTCAGCAACAAACCAAAACTGTTTTTT. This codes for CASSLVSNKPKLFF.

The rearrangement links TRBV6-1 to TRBJ1-1; the match to TRBD1 covers 8 bases. Germline-derived CDR1 and CDR2 are MNHNS and SASEGT. CDR3 size: 18 residues. V lost 4 bases and J lost 4; bases outside the gene matches: 17. This CDR3 reads CASSVPQTGEFGATEAFF. In DNA, the CDR3 is TGTGCCAGCAGTGTCCCCCAGACAGGGGAGTTCGGGGCCACTGAAGCTTTCTTT.

Only a few counts were recorded for this clone. This sequence joins TRBV25-1 and TRBJ1-5, with D tentatively TRBD1 (5 bases). CDR1 is MGHDK and CDR2 is SYGVNS in the germline V gene. V was clipped by 8 bases and J by 4 bases, with 12 bases between them. CDR3 length equals 13 residues. CDR3 nucleotides: TGTGCCAGCGGGGTTGGGGCTAATCAGCCCCAGCATTTT. Translating gives CASGVGANQPQHF.

The genes are TRBV7-7 and TRBJ1-1; D gene uncertain. The V and J ends lost 5 bases and 1 base respectively, with 8 bases between them. There are 13 residues in the CDR3. Germline CDR1 is SSHAT and CDR2 is FNYEAQ (reference sequence). Here the CDR3 DNA reads TGTGCCAGCAGCAAATACGAGAACACTGAAGCTTTCTTT. It codes for CASSKYENTEAFF.

In DNA form, the CDR3 reads TGTGCCAGCAGCTTGACCAGGGGTCGGGAGCTGTTTTTT. Translating it yields CASSLTRGRELFF. This chain uses TRBV11-2 with TRBJ2-2; maybe TRBD1 (6 bases). Germline-derived CDR1 and CDR2 are SGHAT and FQNNGV. The CDR3 covers 13 residues. V shed 3 bases and J shed 9 bases, with 11 bases lying between them.

This clone was observed once. This chain links TRBV7-3 with TRBJ2-1; D is uncertain. Germline CDR1 reads SGHTA; CDR2 reads FQGTGA. V lost 2 bases, J lost 6 bases, and 17 bases lay in between. This CDR3 is built from 16 residues. CDR3 DNA sequence: TGTGCCAGCAGCTTACGAGTTGGCGGAAGCTTCAATGAGCAGTTCTTC. It translates to CASSLRVGGSFNEQFF.

The rearrangement joins TRBV5-1 to TRBJ2-2; the D gene is possibly TRBD1 (6 bases). Looked up from germline, CDR1 is SGHRS and CDR2 is YFSETQ. Trimming shortened V by 0 bases and J by 1 base, and 10 bases separated the two germline ends. The CDR3 is made up of 16 amino acids. Here the CDR3 reads CASSLVGRGNTGELFF. In DNA, the CDR3 is TGCGCCAGCAGCTTGGTCGGCAGGGGGAACACCGGGGAGCTGTTTTTT.

The chain is built from TRBV5-1 and TRBJ1-4; D remains unclear. The CDR3 consists of 13 residues. Trimming removed 0 bases from V and 5 bases from J, with 5 bases in between. Germline V CDR1 and CDR2: SGHRS, YFSETQ. The CDR3 spells CASSLATNEKLFF. For the CDR3, the DNA is TGCGCCAGCAGCTTGGCCACCAATGAAAAACTGTTTTTT.

CDR3 nucleotides: TGCAGCGTAATGACAGGGGTTAACTATGGCTACACCTTC. Its translation is CSVMTGVNYGYTF. J is TRBJ1-2 and V is TRBV29-1, with 8 bases that match TRBD1. J gave up 1 base and V 6 bases, and 4 bases lay outside the gene matches. Germline assignment: CDR1 SQVTM and CDR2 ANQGSEA. This CDR3 has 13 amino acids.

J is TRBJ1-1 and V is TRBV19, with D possibly TRBD1 on 5 matching bases. Germline V gene lookup returns CDR1 LNHDA and CDR2 SQIVND (reference sequence). V lost 5 bases and J 4 bases, leaving 17 bases between the germline ends. The CDR3 totals 15 residues. CDR3 in amino acids: CASSPIGERGTEAFF. In DNA, the CDR3 is TGTGCCAGTAGTCCTATAGGGGAAAGGGGCACTGAAGCTTTCTTT. The full variable domain, completed using reference TRBV19 and TRBJ1-1, is DGGITQSPKYLFRKEGQNVTLSCEQNLNHDAMYWYRQDPGQGLRLIYYSQIVNDFQKGDIAEGYSVSREKKESFPLTVTSAQKNPTAFYLCASSPIGERGTEAFFGQGTRLTVV.

The rearrangement links TRBV5-1 to TRBJ2-3, with D perhaps TRBD1 (5 bases). The ends were cut back, 6 bases at V and 1 base at J, with 15 bases in the middle. CDR3 size: 15 residues. Germline V lookup: CDR1 SGHRS, CDR2 YFSETQ. The CDR3 DNA is TGCGCCAGCACCCAGGGCTTCACCCGCACAGATACGCAGTATTTT. Amino acids: CASTQGFTRTDTQYF. Based on the CDR3 plus reference TRBV5-1 and TRBJ2-3, the full variable domain is KAGVTQTPRYLIKTRGQQVTLSCSPISGHRSVSWYQQTPGQGLQFLFEYFSETQRNKGNFPGRFSGRQFSNSRSEMNVSTLELGDSALYLCASTQGFTRTDTQYFGPGTRLTVL.

The chain has TRBV4-1 and TRBJ1-1; 7 bases line up with TRBD1. The CDR3 length is 14 residues. V lost 4 bases and J lost 1; bases outside the gene matches: 3. Germline lookup yields CDR1 MGHRA and CDR2 YSYEKL. CDR3 nucleotides: TGCGCCAGCAGCCCGGGACAGCAGAACACTGAAGCTTTCTTT. Translated, it gives CASSPGQQNTEAFF.

The V gene is TRBV2, the J gene TRBJ1-2; D uncertain. The V gene's germline CDR1 is SNHLY and CDR2 FYNNEI. Trimming removed 8 bases at V and 8 bases at J, with 15 bases between. This CDR3 contains 12 residues. The CDR3 loop reads CASASRVLGYTF. As DNA, the CDR3 is TGTGCCAGCGCCTCTAGGGTGCTAGGCTACACCTTC.

The gene calls are TRBV7-2 and TRBJ1-2; 7 bases are a match to TRBD1. With V trimmed by 3 bases and J by 11 bases, 6 bases remained unmatched. Germline V gene lookup returns CDR1 SGHTA and CDR2 FQGNSA. CDR3 length equals 12 residues. The CDR3 DNA reads TGTGCCAGCAGCTTTAACAGGGGAGAGTACACCTTC. Protein product: CASSFNRGEYTF.

This clone appeared a single time. This chain connects TRBV25-1 to TRBJ1-3, with unresolved D. The CDR3 covers 14 residues. Trimming pared 3 bases from V and 4 bases from J, leaving 10 bases between. In germline, CDR1 is MGHDK, CDR2 SYGVNS. The CDR3 DNA is TGTGCCAGCAGTGAGGGAGGGATCGGAAACACCATATATTTT. Protein product: CASSEGGIGNTIYF.

The V and J genes are TRBV5-1 and TRBJ2-6; D not resolved. The germline gives CDR1 SGHRS, CDR2 YFSETQ. The CDR3 extends over 16 amino acids. Trimming stripped 2 bases from V and 0 bases from J, with 9 bases between. DNA for the CDR3: TGCGCCAGCAGCTTAGGGTCAAGCTCTGGGGCCAACGTCCTGACTTTC. Protein sequence: CASSLGSSSGANVLTF.

J is TRBJ1-2 and V is TRBV29-1; D is unclear. From germline, CDR1 is SQVTM and CDR2 ANQGSEA. V dropped 3 bases and J dropped 6 bases, with 5 bases sitting between them. CDR3 length equals 10 residues. The CDR3 bases are TGCAGCGTTGACGGGAATGGCTACACCTTC. Translation: CSVDGNGYTF.

CDR3 loop: CASSQDRLGPYGYTF. In nucleotides, the CDR3 is TGTGCCAGCAGCCAAGATAGGCTGGGACCCTATGGCTACACCTTC. The rearrangement joins TRBV14 to TRBJ1-2; D is perhaps TRBD1 (5 bases). The V and J ends lost 0 bases and 4 bases respectively, with 12 bases between them. This CDR3 region has 15 residues. The V gene's germline CDR1 is SGHDN and CDR2 FVKESK.

This clone has only a few counts. This CDR3 reads CASSSGTGGVETQYF. The CDR3 coding sequence is TGTGCCAGCAGCTCCGGGACAGGGGGCGTGGAGACCCAGTACTTC. The chain links TRBV27 to TRBJ2-5, with 12 positions matching TRBD1. The V segment lost 6 bases and the J segment 5 bases; nucleotides outside the gene matches: 7. Germline V gene sequence: CDR1 MNHEY, CDR2 SMNVEV (reference sequence). The CDR3 is 15 residues long.

This chain links TRBV7-8 with TRBJ2-1, with 10 bases matching TRBD2. The length of the CDR3 is 16 residues. CDR1 SGHVS and CDR2 FQNEAQ come from the germline V gene. V shed 4 bases, J shed 6 bases, and the junction held 9 bases outside the gene matches. The CDR3 bases are TGTGCCAGCAGCTCGGTCGGGACTAGCGAAACCAATGAGCAGTTCTTC. This encodes CASSSVGTSETNEQFF.

V gene TRBV7-2 combines with J gene TRBJ2-3; D is perhaps TRBD2 (5 bases). CDR3 length: 15 residues. V gave up 3 bases and J gave up 2 bases, with 12 bases separating them. Germline V CDR1 and CDR2: SGHTA, FQGNSA. The CDR3 coding sequence is TGTGCCAGCAGCTTTCGGGGAAGGGACACAGATACGCAGTATTTT. Its translation is CASSFRGRDTDTQYF.

The gene calls are TRBV29-1 and TRBJ1-1; a weak D match, TRBD1 (6 bases). The CDR3 consists of 12 residues. Germline CDR1 is SQVTM and CDR2 is ANQGSEA. V gave up 4 bases and J gave up 5 bases, with 11 bases separating them. The CDR3 region has the DNA TGCAGCGTTGGGGGGCGAAGGACTGAAGCTTTCTTT. Translated: CSVGGRRTEAFF.